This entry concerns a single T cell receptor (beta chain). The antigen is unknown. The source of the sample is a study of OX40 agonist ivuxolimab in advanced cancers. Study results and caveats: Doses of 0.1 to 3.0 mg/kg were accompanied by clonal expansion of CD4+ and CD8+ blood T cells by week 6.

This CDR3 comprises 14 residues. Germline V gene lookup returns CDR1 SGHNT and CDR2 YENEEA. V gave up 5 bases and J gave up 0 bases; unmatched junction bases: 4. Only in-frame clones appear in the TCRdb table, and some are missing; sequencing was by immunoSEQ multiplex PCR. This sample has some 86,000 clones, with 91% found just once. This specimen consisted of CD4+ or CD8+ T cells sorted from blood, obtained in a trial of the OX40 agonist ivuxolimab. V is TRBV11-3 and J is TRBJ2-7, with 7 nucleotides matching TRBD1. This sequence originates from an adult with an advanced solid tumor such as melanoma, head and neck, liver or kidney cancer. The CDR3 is CASSRRDSSYEQYF. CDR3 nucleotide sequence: TGTGCCAGCAGCCGACGGGACAGCTCCTACGAGCAGTACTTC.